The sequence of this T cell receptor beta chain was determined in a study of T cells in Graves' hyperthyroidism and ophthalmopathy. The hyperthyroidism patients had all been newly diagnosed, and their disease duration was under 2 months. Their ages ranged from 18 to 65 years. Any patient presenting with uncontrolled infection, other autoimmune disease, pregnancy or lactation was left out. Study-wide points: Peripheral blood also featured most of the thyroid clonotypes expanded above 0.001.

This clonotype has ten or more counts. Its antigen is undetermined. The investigators amplified TCR beta CDR3 regions from RNA transcripts. The TCR CDR3 was amplified in a first-round RT-PCR using the HTBI primer set. TCRdb passed the multiplex PCR reads through MiXCR, listing each CDR3 protein once. Among 300,000 to 400,000 distinct CDR3 sequences listed, around 13% were seen once. V was pared by 0 bases and J by 1 base, with 7 bases between. CDR1 is SEHNR, CDR2 FQNEAQ, per germline (reference sequence). This CDR3 has 15 amino acids. Specimen: blood. This sequence was found in a woman in her thirties with Graves' hyperthyroidism. V and J are TRBV7-9 and TRBJ2-4; D is ambiguous. Written as DNA, the CDR3 is TGTGCCAGCAGCTTAGCCTGGGCGGCCAAAAACATTCAGTACTTC. The encoded protein is CASSLAWAAKNIQYF. The full variable domain, in which reference TRBV7-9 and TRBJ2-4 provide the parts outside the CDR3, is DTGVSQNPRHKITKRGQNVTFRCDPISEHNRLYWYRQTLGQGPEFLTYFQNEAQLEKSRLLSDRFSAERPKGSFSTLEIQRTEQGDSAMYLCASSLAWAAKNIQYFGAGTRLSVL.